Each of the 10 T cell receptor beta chains below was sequenced from the same sample in a study of response to subunit inactivated influenza vaccine (dated by TCRdb to the late 2010s). Library preparation was by RT-PCR. TCRdb lists the instrument as Illumina HiSeq 2500. TCRdb passed the public sequencing reads through fastp at Q25 and MiXCR, retaining productive beta sequences. A single entry per CDR3 protein holds the most common genes and DNA from its merged rows. The sample includes fewer than 800,000 distinct CDR3 sequences, with roughly 14% observed a single time. More than 9% of the sample belongs to the ten largest clones. The specimen comprised PBMCs from blood, sampled approximately 13 days after vaccination. The receptor source for this set is a man aged 50 to 59 who received an inactivated influenza vaccine. Donor details come from another sample of the same person, matched by shared clones.

The chain is built from TRBV7-2 and TRBJ2-3; 7 nucleotides agree with TRBD1. From germline, CDR1 is SGHTA and CDR2 FQGNSA. Unmatched junction bases numbered 8, after V lost 5 bases and J lost 6 bases. This CDR3 comprises 14 residues. The CDR3 bases are TGTGCCAGCAGCCCAGGACAGGTTGGGGATACGCAGTATTTT. It encodes CASSPGQVGDTQYF.

This clonotype was detected many times. The J gene is TRBJ2-3, the V gene TRBV7-3; no clear D. Germline V gives CDR1 SGHTA, CDR2 FQGTGA. The CDR3 is made up of 13 amino acids. V gave up 6 bases and J gave up 7 bases, with 14 bases separating them. The CDR3 DNA reads TGTGCCAGCAGTTTGCCCCCGGACCATACGCAGTATTTT. Translation gives CASSLPPDHTQYF. The full variable domain, in which reference TRBV7-3 and TRBJ2-3 provide the parts outside the CDR3, is GAGVSQTPSNKVTEKGKYVELRCDPISGHTALYWYRQSLGQGPEFLIYFQGTGAADDSGLPNDRFFAVRPEGSVSTLKIQRTERGDSAVYLCASSLPPDHTQYFGPGTRLTVL.

This clonotype was seen repeatedly, ten times or more. V gene TRBV4-3 combines with J gene TRBJ2-2; tentatively, D is TRBD2 (5 bases). This CDR3 spans 14 amino acids. V lost 1 base, J lost 6 bases, and 9 bases lay in between. Germline CDR1 reads LGHNA; CDR2 reads YSLEER. The CDR3 spells CASSQGGSAGELFF. For the CDR3, the DNA is TGCGCCAGCAGCCAAGGAGGGTCGGCCGGGGAGCTGTTTTTT.

The genes are TRBV7-9 and TRBJ2-5; possibly TRBD1 for D (6 bases). The CDR3 extends over 13 amino acids. The V end lost 4 bases, the J end lost 5 bases, and 11 bases lay between the germline ends. Germline V gene data show CDR1 as SEHNR and CDR2 as FQNEAQ (reference sequence). The CDR3 DNA follows: TGTGCCAGCAGCTCAGGGGTTGTCGAGACCCAGTACTTC. Translating it yields CASSSGVVETQYF.

The chain uses TRBV12-3 or TRBV12-4 and TRBJ2-3; D is perhaps TRBD2 (5 bases). Trimming stripped 5 bases from V and 4 bases from J, with 25 bases between. This CDR3 region has 18 residues. DNA of the CDR3: TGTGCCAGCAGTCTATTACCGAAACTAGGCCAGAGGTCAGATACGCAGTATTTT. Protein: CASSLLPKLGQRSDTQYF.

The chain links TRBV20-1 to TRBJ2-7, with 8 nucleotides matching TRBD1. This CDR3 is built from 13 residues. V shed 5 bases, J shed 8 bases, and the junction held 11 bases outside the gene matches. Germline V gene data show CDR1 as DFQATT and CDR2 as SNEGSKA (reference sequence). CDR3 region: CSALDRGVYQQYF. The DNA of the CDR3 is TGCAGTGCTTTAGACAGGGGAGTTTACCAGCAGTACTTC.

This chain uses TRBV21-1 with TRBJ2-4; TRBD2 was called by the table and not checked on the DNA. TRBV21-1 is reported as a pseudogene. This CDR3 has 16 amino acids. The chain's CDR3 is CASSKGLAVAKNIQYF. The CDR3 DNA follows: TGTGCCAGCAGCAAGGGACTAGCGGTAGCCAAAAACATTCAGTACTTC.

The J gene is TRBJ2-2, the V gene TRBV24-1; TRBD1 matches at 10 bases. The length of the CDR3 is 19 residues. CDR1 KGHDR and CDR2 SFDVKD come from the germline V gene. Trimming at V came to 4 bases and at J to 4 bases, leaving 14 bases not matched to a gene. DNA for the CDR3: TGTGCCACCAGTGAATCTACCAGGACAGGGGGTATCGCCACCGGGGAGCTGTTTTTT. Translating it yields CATSESTRTGGIATGELFF.

The V and J genes are TRBV11-3 and TRBJ2-1; TRBD2 aligns across 8 bases. Trimming at V came to 0 bases and at J to 4 bases, leaving 5 bases not matched to a gene. CDR1 SGHNT and CDR2 YENEEA come from the germline V gene. This CDR3 spans 16 amino acids. CDR3 region: CASSLDPAGGYNEQFF. The CDR3 DNA reads TGTGCCAGCAGCTTAGACCCGGCGGGAGGATACAATGAGCAGTTCTTC.

The CDR3 loop reads CASSFKGTAMSTQYF. The CDR3 DNA is TGTGCCAGCAGCTTCAAAGGGACAGCAATGTCCACGCAGTATTTT. V and J are TRBV6-2 or TRBV6-3 and TRBJ2-3, with TRBD1 matching 7 bases. The CDR3 sequence is 15 residues long. V shed 6 bases and J 9 bases; nucleotides not matched to a gene: 15. The V gene's germline CDR1 is MNHEY and CDR2 SVGEGT.